This TCR beta chain was captured by sequencing in a study of blood T cell repertoires in COVID-19. Study-level information: The study drew acute and convalescent COVID-19 samples from the United States, Italy and Spain. PBMCs, B-cell-depleted T cells, or T cells provided the cDNA or gDNA that made up the material.

The method was immunoSEQ multiplex PCR; TCRdb's version includes in-frame clones alone and lacks a portion of them. Of approximately 200,000 clones in the sample, roughly four fifths were seen once. This CDR3 has 18 amino acids. In germline, CDR1 is ENHRY, CDR2 SYGVKD. V lost 3 bases, J lost 0 bases, and 15 bases lay in between. Participants were aged 18 to 89 years, lived in 20 to 25 US areas, and enrolled virtually. Sequencing was performed on PBMCs or T cells enriched from blood (not recorded which). The receptor was derived from a man aged 55-75 years who had recovered from COVID-19. This chain connects TRBV10-3 to TRBJ2-6; possible D gene TRBD1, 6 bases. The CDR3 reads CAISDLGQKLSGANVLTF. The CDR3 bases are TGTGCCATCAGTGACCTTGGACAGAAACTCTCTGGGGCCAACGTCCTGACTTTC.